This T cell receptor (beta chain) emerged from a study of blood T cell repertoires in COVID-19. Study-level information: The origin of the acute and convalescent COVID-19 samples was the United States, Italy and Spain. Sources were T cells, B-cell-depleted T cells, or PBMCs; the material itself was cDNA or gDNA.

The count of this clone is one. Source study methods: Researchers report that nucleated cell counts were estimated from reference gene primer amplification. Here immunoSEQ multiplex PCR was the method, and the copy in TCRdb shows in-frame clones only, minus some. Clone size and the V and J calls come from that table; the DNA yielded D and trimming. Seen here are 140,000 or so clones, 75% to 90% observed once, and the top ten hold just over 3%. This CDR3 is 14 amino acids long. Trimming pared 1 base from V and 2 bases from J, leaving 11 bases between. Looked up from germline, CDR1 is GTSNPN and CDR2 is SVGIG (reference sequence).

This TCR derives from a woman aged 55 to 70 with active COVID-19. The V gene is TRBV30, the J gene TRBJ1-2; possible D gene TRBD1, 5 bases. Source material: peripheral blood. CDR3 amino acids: CAWSEVNRNYGYTF. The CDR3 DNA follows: TGTGCCTGGAGTGAGGTTAACAGGAACTATGGCTACACCTTC.